Presented here are 18 T cell receptor beta chains from one specimen sequenced in a study of Graves' ophthalmopathy and Graves' hyperthyroidism. Amplification from RNA transcripts yielded the TCR beta CDR3 regions. The workflow started with a first-round RT-PCR run with HTBI primers and then moved on to a second-round multiplex PCR. MiXCR, run by TCRdb on the multiplex PCR reads, gives a single entry per CDR3 protein. The sample records just over 600,000 distinct CDR3 sequences, around a fifth being singletons. The source material was peripheral blood. These receptors were obtained from a woman between 18 and 29 years old with stable Graves' hyperthyroidism. Some clones in this sample may be carry-over from other donors' samples.

This clonotype was seen ten or more times. This sequence joins TRBV6-1 and TRBJ2-6; D uncertain. V was cut by 2 bases and J by 2 bases, with 7 bases left in between. This CDR3 spans 15 amino acids. Germline lookup yields CDR1 MNHNS and CDR2 SASEGT. The CDR3 here is CASSEFQTGANVLTF. DNA of the CDR3: TGTGCCAGCAGTGAATTTCAGACTGGGGCCAACGTCCTGACTTTC.

This clonotype showed up many times. This sequence joins TRBV20-1 and TRBJ1-1; D possibly corresponds to TRBD1 (6 bases). V was cut by 0 bases and J by 1 base, with 9 bases left in between. Germline V gene lookup returns CDR1 DFQATT and CDR2 SNEGSKA (reference sequence). There are 14 residues in the CDR3. CDR3 in amino acids: CSARDGTRNTEAFF. The CDR3 DNA reads TGCAGTGCTAGAGATGGGACACGGAACACTGAAGCTTTCTTT.

This clonotype appeared many times. CDR3 DNA: TGTGCCTGGAGTGTACTCGGGACGGCCCCCGGGGAGCTGTTTTTT. Protein product: CAWSVLGTAPGELFF. The chain uses TRBV30 and TRBJ2-2, with D perhaps TRBD1 or TRBD2 (5 bases each). Trimming stripped 0 bases from V and 6 bases from J, with 14 bases between. The germline V gene encodes CDR1 GTSNPN and CDR2 SVGIG (reference sequence). This CDR3 has 15 amino acids.

This clonotype came up many times. The gene calls are TRBV29-1 and TRBJ1-2; D may be TRBD1 (5 bases). The CDR3 contains 13 residues. Germline CDR1 reads SQVTM; CDR2 reads ANQGSEA. Trimming shortened V by 0 bases and J by 2 bases, and 7 bases separated the two germline ends. CDR3 sequence reads: CSVEDQGNYGYTF. CDR3 DNA sequence: TGCAGCGTTGAAGACCAGGGCAACTATGGCTACACCTTC.

This clonotype has just a few counts. This rearrangement joins TRBV29-1 to TRBJ2-7; TRBD1 matches at 9 bases. The V segment lost 3 bases and the J segment 3 bases; nucleotides outside the gene matches: 6. This CDR3 spans 14 amino acids. The germline CDR1 and CDR2 sequences are SQVTM and ANQGSEA. The DNA of the CDR3 is TGCAGCGTTGAGGGTACAGGGGGCAACTACGAGCAGTACTTC. This gives the protein CSVEGTGGNYEQYF.

Worth noting for this clonotype: The CDR3 carries no conserved terminal phenylalanine or tryptophan, so it likely arises from a read error. The gene calls are TRBV11-2 and TRBJ1-1, with D possibly being TRBD1 (5 bases). The CDR3 spans 14 residues. In germline, CDR1 is SGHAT, CDR2 FQNNGV. V lost 1 base and J 4 bases, leaving 10 bases between the germline ends. The CDR3 region has the DNA TGTGCCAGCAGCTTAGCTGGGGCCGGCACTGAAGCTTTCTAT. Translating gives CASSLAGAGTEAFY.

This clonotype has only a few counts. One base away lies a much larger clone, so this may be a sequencing read error. The rearrangement uses TRBV3-1 and TRBJ1-3, with a weak D call TRBD1 (6 bases). Germline V gene sequence: CDR1 LGHDT, CDR2 YNNKEL (reference sequence). This CDR3 comprises 14 residues. V dropped 1 base and J dropped 4 bases, with 8 bases sitting between them. CDR3 nucleotide sequence: TGTGCCAGCAGCCAAGGACAGGCGGGAAACACCATATATTTT. This gives the protein CASSQGQAGNTIYF.

This chain joins TRBV11-2 and TRBJ2-7, with D perhaps assigned TRBD1 or TRBD2 (5 bases each). The V gene lost 5 bases and the J gene lost 2 bases, with 28 bases spanning the gap. Germline values: CDR1 SGHAT, CDR2 FQNNGV. The CDR3 sequence is 19 residues long. The CDR3 DNA sequence: TGTGCCAGCAGCCCGATTAGCAGGGAACGGGGTGGGTTAACCTACGAGCAGTACTTC. Translating it yields CASSPISRERGGLTYEQYF.

This clonotype was seen many times. J is TRBJ2-2 and V is TRBV6-5; no clear D. Trimming shortened V by 2 bases and J by 4 bases, and 5 bases separated the two germline ends. The germline CDR1 and CDR2 sequences are MNHEY and SVGAGI. This CDR3 contains 13 residues. CDR3 sequence: CASSYSTTGELFF. CDR3 sequence (DNA): TGTGCCAGCAGTTACAGCACCACCGGGGAGCTGTTTTTT.

This clonotype occurred many times. The chain links TRBV28 to TRBJ1-5; 8 bases agree with TRBD1. Germline V gene sequence: CDR1 MDHEN, CDR2 SYDVKM. V shed 5 bases, J shed 7 bases, and the junction held 7 bases outside the gene matches. The CDR3 is made up of 14 amino acids. DNA of the CDR3: TGTGCCAGCAGTCGACAGGGGCGAAGGCAGCCCCAGCATTTT. Amino acid sequence: CASSRQGRRQPQHF.

J is TRBJ1-1 and V is TRBV28; 7 bases agree with TRBD1. The CDR3 has 13 residues. CDR1 MDHEN and CDR2 SYDVKM come from the germline V gene. V lost 7 bases, J lost 3 bases, and 5 bases stayed unmatched. CDR3 amino acids: CASKGAGDTEAFF. Written as DNA, the CDR3 is TGTGCCAGCAAGGGGGCTGGTGACACTGAAGCTTTCTTT.

This clonotype was recorded at least ten times. One end of the junction varies from germline; a read error may be responsible. V is TRBV12-3 or TRBV12-4 and J is TRBJ1-6; TRBD1 matches 7 bases. This CDR3 has 12 residues. The CDR3 nucleotides are TGTGCCCGCAGGGGGGGTAATTCACCCCTCCACTTT. It translates to CARRGGNSPLHF.

This clonotype was picked up many times. This may come from a read error, since a much larger clone is one base off. This chain joins TRBV6-1 and TRBJ2-7, with 7 bases aligning to TRBD1. Trimming removed 8 bases from V and 1 base from J; junction bases left unmatched: 8. The CDR3 totals 14 residues. Germline CDR1 is MNHNS and CDR2 is SASEGT. In nucleotides, the CDR3 is TGTGCCAGCGCTGCAGAGACAGGGTCCTACGAGCAGTACTTC. As protein: CASAAETGSYEQYF.

In its sample, this clonotype was seen many times. The V and J genes are TRBV20-1 and TRBJ1-5; D is unclear. Trimming pared 2 bases from V and 3 bases from J, leaving 17 bases between. The CDR3 contains 16 residues. The germline CDR1 and CDR2 sequences are DFQATT and SNEGSKA (reference sequence). The CDR3 reads CSARRVGSNFNQPQHF. As DNA, the CDR3 is TGCAGTGCTAGACGCGTGGGCAGTAACTTCAATCAGCCCCAGCATTTT.

The chain recombines TRBV5-6 with TRBJ1-5, with no clear D. The CDR3 runs 15 residues. Germline V gene data show CDR1 as SGHDT and CDR2 as YYEEEE. V was trimmed by 4 bases and J by 1 base, leaving 12 bases between them. The CDR3 region is CASSQVHESNQPQHF. The CDR3 DNA is TGTGCCAGCAGCCAAGTTCATGAGAGCAATCAGCCCCAGCATTTT.

This clonotype was counted ten times or more. The chain links TRBV2 to TRBJ2-7; 11 bases agree with TRBD1. V was clipped by 5 bases and J by 3 bases; unmatched bases: 9. Germline lookup yields CDR1 SNHLY and CDR2 FYNNEI. CDR3 length equals 16 residues. This CDR3 is CASSTRSGTGGYEQYF. CDR3 bases: TGTGCCAGCAGTACCCGATCCGGGACAGGGGGCTACGAGCAGTACTTC.

This clonotype was counted between two and nine times. V is TRBV6-5 and J is TRBJ2-5, with unresolved D. The CDR3 sequence is 17 residues long. V dropped 3 bases and J dropped 1 base, with 18 bases sitting between them. The germline V gene encodes CDR1 MNHEY and CDR2 SVGAGI. This CDR3 is CASSYSVDVAVQETQYF. CDR3 DNA sequence: TGTGCCAGCAGTTATTCTGTAGACGTTGCGGTCCAAGAGACCCAGTACTTC.

In this sample, this clonotype turned up a few times. The chain joins TRBV7-9 to TRBJ1-5; the D is unclear. V was clipped by 3 bases and J by 5 bases, with 11 bases between them. This CDR3 comprises 14 residues. CDR1 is SEHNR, CDR2 FQNEAQ, per germline (reference sequence). The CDR3 spells CASSFDTTYQPQHF. CDR3 bases: TGTGCCAGCAGCTTTGACACAACCTATCAGCCCCAGCATTTT. The full variable domain, its missing parts supplied by reference TRBV7-9 and TRBJ1-5, is DTGVSQNPRHKITKRGQNVTFRCDPISEHNRLYWYRQTLGQGPEFLTYFQNEAQLEKSRLLSDRFSAERPKGSFSTLEIQRTEQGDSAMYLCASSFDTTYQPQHFGDGTRLSIL.